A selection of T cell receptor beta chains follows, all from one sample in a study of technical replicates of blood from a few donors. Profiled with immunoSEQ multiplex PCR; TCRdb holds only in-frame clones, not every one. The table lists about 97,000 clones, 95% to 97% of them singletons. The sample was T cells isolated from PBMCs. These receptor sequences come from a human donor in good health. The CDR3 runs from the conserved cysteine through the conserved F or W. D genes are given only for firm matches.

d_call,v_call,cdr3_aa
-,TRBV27,CASQLGGGAEAFF
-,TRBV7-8,CASSLLGLVGYTF
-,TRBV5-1,CASSLDNSYEQYF
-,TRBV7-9,CASSLDSSTDTQYF
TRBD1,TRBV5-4,CASSAVDRSNTEAFF
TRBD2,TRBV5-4,CASSSTSGFTDTQYF
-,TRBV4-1,CASSPELGADSYEQYF
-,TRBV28,CASSFDSTSTQPQHF
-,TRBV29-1,CSVGPGPNQPQHF
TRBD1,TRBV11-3,CASSPGTGRATGELFF
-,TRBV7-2,CASSIPAAARGEQYF
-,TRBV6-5,CASSYEHPYEQYF
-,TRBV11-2,CASSPNLLLAKNIQYF
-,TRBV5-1,CASSLSGEFSYEQYF
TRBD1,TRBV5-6,CASSLIYRGDNEQFF
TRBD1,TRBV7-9,CASSFTAGGRAEAFF
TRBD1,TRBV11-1,CASSLGQLEETQYF
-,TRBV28,CASSSLGEGTEAFF
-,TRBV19,CASSIDGAGRQDTIYF
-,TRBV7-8,CASSTTASLSGANVLTF
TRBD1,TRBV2,CASNWGQVDGEQYF
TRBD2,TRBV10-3,CAISESRGTSIGELFF
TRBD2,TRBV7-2,CASSLTSGSYTDTQYF
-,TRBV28,CASSEGSPPGQFF
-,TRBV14,CASSQEFADTQYF
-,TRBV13,CASSWTGRGPEQFF
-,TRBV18,CASSPSTFEYWNTEAFF
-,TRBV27,CASSNTGKGYEQFF
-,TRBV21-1,CASSKARFRAVAGTDTQYF
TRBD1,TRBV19,CASSMGQGGYEQYF
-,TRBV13,CASSFFTGGNEKLFF
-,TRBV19,CASSMPLGSEQYF
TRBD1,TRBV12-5,CASGEVIGQGIHGYTF
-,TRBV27,CASRARERRGTEAFF
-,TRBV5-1,CASSSRPGGWGNIQYF
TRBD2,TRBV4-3,CASSQGLAGEDPGELFF
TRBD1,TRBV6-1,CASKVTGGSDTQYF
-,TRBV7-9,CASSLAGGGDTQYF
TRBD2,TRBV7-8,CASSLMGLAGAYEQYF
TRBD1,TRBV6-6,CAVTGTGFTDTQYF
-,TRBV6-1,CASSEAQRTEAFF
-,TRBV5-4,CASSPQGRDTSYEQYF
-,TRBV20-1,CSAPMTKQYF
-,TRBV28,CASSLPSGRGSYEQYF
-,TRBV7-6,CASSLESEGMGEKLFF
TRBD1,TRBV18,CASSPGTVNEQFF
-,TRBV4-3,CASSQDRLVGSLTENTEAFF
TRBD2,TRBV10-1,CASSPSGREDTQYF
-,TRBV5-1,CASSLGPGNTEAFF
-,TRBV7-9,CASSRRGGRGNTEAFF
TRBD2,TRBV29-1,CSVAGTSGRALNEQFF
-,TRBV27,CASGRGVNTEAFF
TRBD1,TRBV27,CASSFDRGKTQYF
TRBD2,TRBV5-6,CASSLGLAGGRDEQFF
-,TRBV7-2,CASSVPGNTEAFF
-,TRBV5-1,CASSGITGQPGEKLFF
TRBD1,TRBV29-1,CSVVTGGKGGYTF
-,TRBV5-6,CASSLGGGAEAFF
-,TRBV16,CASSPTNQPQHF